These T cell receptor beta chains were read from a single sample in a study of shared clonotypes between healthy human individuals. Libraries were prepared by immunoSEQ multiplex PCR; TCRdb keeps only in-frame clonotypes and omits some of them. Of 2 million to 2.5 million clones listed, just under 95% are singletons. The sequenced sample was naive CD8+ T cells sorted from blood. These TCRs come from a man between 18 and 29 years old in good health. The CDR3 runs from the conserved cysteine through the conserved F or W. The D gene is left open where the match is weak. The size field is filled for only some rows; it gives once, few, many or a size class.

j_gene: TRBJ1-1
abundance: .
d_gene: .
v_gene: TRBV13
CDR3nt: TGTGCCAGCAGCTTATCCGGACTGGAAGCTTTCTTT
CDR3aa: CASSLSGLEAFF

j_gene: TRBJ2-1
abundance: .
d_gene: .
v_gene: TRBV28
CDR3nt: TGTGCCAGCAGTGACGGGCCCCGCAGCGATGAGCAGTTCTTC
CDR3aa: CASSDGPRSDEQFF

j_gene: TRBJ2-7
abundance: .
d_gene: TRBD2
v_gene: TRBV15
CDR3nt: TGTGCCACAAGCGGGGGTCCGGGTCCCTACGAGCAGTACTTC
CDR3aa: CATSGGPGPYEQYF

j_gene: TRBJ1-6
abundance: .
d_gene: TRBD1
v_gene: TRBV19
CDR3nt: TGTGCCAGTAGTACTATATGGGGTCGACAGGGGACGAATTCACCCCTCCACTTT
CDR3aa: CASSTIWGRQGTNSPLHF

j_gene: TRBJ1-1
abundance: .
d_gene: .
v_gene: TRBV27
CDR3nt: TGTGCCAGCAGTTTATTGGGTTGGGGGGCCGACACTGAAGCTTTCTTT
CDR3aa: CASSLLGWGADTEAFF

j_gene: TRBJ1-1
abundance: .
d_gene: .
v_gene: TRBV5-1
CDR3nt: TGCGCCAGCAGCTTGGAATGGGGCGCGGACACTGAAGCTTTCTTT
CDR3aa: CASSLEWGADTEAFF

j_gene: TRBJ2-7
abundance: .
d_gene: TRBD2
v_gene: TRBV29-1
CDR3nt: TGCAGCGTTGTCCCCGGGTCTAGCGGGACCTACGAGCAGTACTTC
CDR3aa: CSVVPGSSGTYEQYF

j_gene: TRBJ1-3
abundance: few
d_gene: .
v_gene: TRBV5-1
CDR3nt: TGCGCCAGCAGCTTGGACAGGAGCTCTGGAAACACCATATATTTT
CDR3aa: CASSLDRSSGNTIYF

j_gene: TRBJ2-1
abundance: once
d_gene: .
v_gene: TRBV7-6
CDR3nt: TGTGCCAGCAGCCCGGACGGCTACAATGAGCAGTTCTTC
CDR3aa: CASSPDGYNEQFF

j_gene: TRBJ2-7
abundance: .
d_gene: .
v_gene: TRBV5-1
CDR3nt: TGCGCCAGCAGCCCCATTGGCGGGGAGACCTACGAGCAGTACTTC
CDR3aa: CASSPIGGETYEQYF

j_gene: TRBJ2-2
abundance: .
d_gene: .
v_gene: TRBV6-5
CDR3nt: TGTGCCAGCAGTCCACCACGTGCCGGGGAGCTGTTTTTT
CDR3aa: CASSPPRAGELFF

j_gene: TRBJ2-6
abundance: .
d_gene: .
v_gene: TRBV27
CDR3nt: TGTGCCAGCAGTGTCCTCACAGGGTTCGGGGCCAACGTCCTGACTTTC
CDR3aa: CASSVLTGFGANVLTF

j_gene: TRBJ2-3
abundance: once
d_gene: TRBD2
v_gene: TRBV28
CDR3nt: TGTGCCAGCAGTTCGTTCATCTTGGGGGGGGACCACCACACAGATACGCAGTATTTT
CDR3aa: CASSSFILGGDHHTDTQYF

j_gene: TRBJ2-3
abundance: .
d_gene: TRBD2
v_gene: TRBV5-6
CDR3nt: TGTGCCAGCAGCGGTTGGACTAGCGGGGGGACTACAGATACGCAGTATTTT
CDR3aa: CASSGWTSGGTTDTQYF

j_gene: TRBJ1-1
abundance: .
d_gene: .
v_gene: TRBV7-9
CDR3nt: TGTGCCAGCAGTGCAGTAGAATACGTCCTCGGCCAAGCTTTCTTT
CDR3aa: CASSAVEYVLGQAFF

j_gene: TRBJ1-1
abundance: .
d_gene: .
v_gene: TRBV27
CDR3nt: TGTGCCACCAAAGGTATTAGTAACACTGAAGCTTTCTTT
CDR3aa: CATKGISNTEAFF

j_gene: TRBJ1-1
abundance: .
d_gene: TRBD1
v_gene: TRBV13
CDR3nt: TGTGCCAGCAGCTTAGACCTGACAGGGGGCGGGACTGAAGCTTTCTTT
CDR3aa: CASSLDLTGGGTEAFF

j_gene: TRBJ2-7
abundance: .
d_gene: TRBD2
v_gene: TRBV19
CDR3nt: TGTGCCAGTAGTATTACCAGCGGGGTGACCTACGAGCAGTACTTC
CDR3aa: CASSITSGVTYEQYF

j_gene: TRBJ2-7
abundance: .
d_gene: .
v_gene: TRBV18
CDR3nt: TGTGCCAGCTCACCACGGGAGGAGGTGTGGTTAAACTACGAGCAGTACTTC
CDR3aa: CASSPREEVWLNYEQYF

j_gene: TRBJ1-5
abundance: .
d_gene: .
v_gene: TRBV10-3
CDR3nt: TGTGCCATCAGTGAGGGGGTGGAACAGCCCCAGCATTTT
CDR3aa: CAISEGVEQPQHF

j_gene: TRBJ2-2
abundance: .
d_gene: TRBD1
v_gene: TRBV10-3
CDR3nt: TGTGCCATCAGTGAGGACAGGGAAGATACCGGGGAGCTGTTTTTT
CDR3aa: CAISEDREDTGELFF

j_gene: TRBJ2-1
abundance: .
d_gene: TRBD2
v_gene: TRBV27
CDR3nt: TGTGCCAGCAGTTTATCGACCGTGGCTAGCGGGACGACTGGGAATGAGCAGTTCTTC
CDR3aa: CASSLSTVASGTTGNEQFF

j_gene: TRBJ2-5
abundance: .
d_gene: TRBD2
v_gene: TRBV27
CDR3nt: TGTGCCAGCAGTTCACGGGGGGTTCCAGAGACCCAGTACTTC
CDR3aa: CASSSRGVPETQYF

j_gene: TRBJ2-2
abundance: .
d_gene: .
v_gene: TRBV30
CDR3nt: TGTGCCTGGAGCGAGGGGTCGAACACCGGGGAGCTGTTTTTT
CDR3aa: CAWSEGSNTGELFF

j_gene: TRBJ1-5
abundance: once
d_gene: .
v_gene: TRBV19
CDR3nt: TGTGCCAGTAGTTATGGGCAAAATAGCAATCAGCCCCAGCATTTT
CDR3aa: CASSYGQNSNQPQHF

j_gene: TRBJ1-2
abundance: .
d_gene: .
v_gene: TRBV6-5
CDR3nt: TGTGCCAGCAGGGCAATGGCGGGGGAGGGTGATGGCTACACCTTC
CDR3aa: CASRAMAGEGDGYTF

j_gene: TRBJ2-7
abundance: once
d_gene: TRBD2
v_gene: TRBV4-1
CDR3nt: TGCGCCAGCAGCCATCGGACTAGCGGAGCCTACGAGCAGTACTTC
CDR3aa: CASSHRTSGAYEQYF

j_gene: TRBJ2-1
abundance: .
d_gene: TRBD2
v_gene: TRBV7-9
CDR3nt: TGTGCCAGCAGCTTAGCTAGCGGGGGGCCCAATGAGCAGTTCTTC
CDR3aa: CASSLASGGPNEQFF

j_gene: TRBJ2-3
abundance: .
d_gene: TRBD1
v_gene: TRBV13
CDR3nt: TGTGCCAGCAGCTCGGGACAGGGTAGCACAGATACGCAGTATTTT
CDR3aa: CASSSGQGSTDTQYF

j_gene: TRBJ2-7
abundance: .
d_gene: TRBD1
v_gene: TRBV19
CDR3nt: TGTGCCAGTAGTCCTATGGGACAGCTTTCCTACGAGCAGTACTTC
CDR3aa: CASSPMGQLSYEQYF

j_gene: TRBJ1-2
abundance: .
d_gene: .
v_gene: TRBV10-2
CDR3nt: TGCGCCAGCAGTGTTGTGAGCGGAGCTTATGGCTACACCTTC
CDR3aa: CASSVVSGAYGYTF

j_gene: TRBJ2-7
abundance: .
d_gene: .
v_gene: TRBV6-1
CDR3nt: TGTGCCAGCTCTGAACGCGTAGTACCCTACGAGCAGTACTTC
CDR3aa: CASSERVVPYEQYF

j_gene: TRBJ1-1
abundance: .
d_gene: TRBD1
v_gene: TRBV7-6
CDR3nt: TGTGCCAGCAGCCCCGGGACAGGGGCTAATTCCCTGAACACTGAAGCTTTCTTT
CDR3aa: CASSPGTGANSLNTEAFF

j_gene: TRBJ2-3
abundance: .
d_gene: .
v_gene: TRBV7-9
CDR3nt: TGTGCCAGCAGCTTAGGGCCGGATACGCAGTATTTT
CDR3aa: CASSLGPDTQYF

j_gene: TRBJ2-5
abundance: .
d_gene: TRBD2
v_gene: TRBV13
CDR3nt: TGTGCCAGCAGCTTAGTACTAGCGGGAGAAGAGACCCAGTACTTC
CDR3aa: CASSLVLAGEETQYF

j_gene: TRBJ2-1
abundance: once
d_gene: TRBD2
v_gene: TRBV9
CDR3nt: TGTGCCAGCAGCGGACCGGGACTAGCGGACAATGAGCAGTTCTTC
CDR3aa: CASSGPGLADNEQFF

j_gene: TRBJ2-7
abundance: .
d_gene: .
v_gene: TRBV6-4
CDR3nt: TGTGCCAGCAGGGCCCCAGGGAGAGATTACGAGCAGTACTTC
CDR3aa: CASRAPGRDYEQYF

j_gene: TRBJ2-7
abundance: once
d_gene: TRBD1
v_gene: TRBV14
CDR3nt: TGTGCCAGCAGCCAAGATCCTGTAGACAGGGGGGTTGGTGGCTCCTACGAGCAGTACTTC
CDR3aa: CASSQDPVDRGVGGSYEQYF

j_gene: TRBJ1-1
abundance: .
d_gene: .
v_gene: TRBV25-1
CDR3nt: TGTGCCAGCAGTGAATCTCTGGGGTGGGGCACTGAAGCTTTCTTT
CDR3aa: CASSESLGWGTEAFF

j_gene: TRBJ2-1
abundance: .
d_gene: .
v_gene: TRBV7-2
CDR3nt: TGTGCCAGCAGCCAGCCGGGAATAGAGCAGTTCTTC
CDR3aa: CASSQPGIEQFF

j_gene: TRBJ2-2
abundance: .
d_gene: TRBD2
v_gene: TRBV28
CDR3nt: TGTGCCAGCAGTTTTCGCGGGGGGGCTGTGGAGCTGTTTTTT
CDR3aa: CASSFRGGAVELFF

j_gene: TRBJ2-7
abundance: .
d_gene: TRBD1
v_gene: TRBV29-1
CDR3nt: TGCAGCGTCTGGACAGGGCCCGAGCAGTACTTC
CDR3aa: CSVWTGPEQYF

j_gene: TRBJ2-7
abundance: .
d_gene: TRBD2
v_gene: TRBV7-9
CDR3nt: TGTGCCAGCACCCCGGAGGCGGGAGGATACTACGAGCAGTACTTC
CDR3aa: CASTPEAGGYYEQYF

j_gene: TRBJ1-5
abundance: once
d_gene: .
v_gene: TRBV6-5
CDR3nt: TGTGCCAGCAGTCACGCAGGGACTCAGCCCCAGCATTTT
CDR3aa: CASSHAGTQPQHF

j_gene: TRBJ2-7
abundance: .
d_gene: .
v_gene: TRBV6-1
CDR3nt: TGTGCCAGCAGCCCCAGTTTCTACGAGCAGTACTTC
CDR3aa: CASSPSFYEQYF

j_gene: TRBJ2-5
abundance: .
d_gene: TRBD1
v_gene: TRBV11-3
CDR3nt: TGTGCCAGCAGCGGACAGGGACAAGAGACCCAGTACTTC
CDR3aa: CASSGQGQETQYF

j_gene: TRBJ2-7
abundance: .
d_gene: TRBD2
v_gene: TRBV6-6
CDR3nt: TGTGCCAGCAGTTACGGCGGGGGCTCCTACGAGCAGTACTTC
CDR3aa: CASSYGGGSYEQYF

j_gene: TRBJ2-7
abundance: few
d_gene: .
v_gene: TRBV5-5
CDR3nt: TGTGCCAGCAGCTTGGTGTACGGATACTACGAGCAGTACTTC
CDR3aa: CASSLVYGYYEQYF

j_gene: TRBJ2-7
abundance: .
d_gene: .
v_gene: TRBV6-1
CDR3nt: TGTGCCAGCAGTGACGGACTGACCTACGAGCAGTACTTC
CDR3aa: CASSDGLTYEQYF

j_gene: TRBJ1-2
abundance: .
d_gene: .
v_gene: TRBV28
CDR3nt: TGTGCCAGCAGCAGTACAGGGAACTATGGCTACACCTTC
CDR3aa: CASSSTGNYGYTF

j_gene: TRBJ1-5
abundance: .
d_gene: .
v_gene: TRBV27
CDR3nt: TGTGCCAGCAGTTTCCATGGTCAGCCCCAGCATTTT
CDR3aa: CASSFHGQPQHF

j_gene: TRBJ2-7
abundance: .
d_gene: TRBD1
v_gene: TRBV5-4
CDR3nt: TGTGCCAGCAGCCGACAGGGAAACTACGAGCAGTACTTC
CDR3aa: CASSRQGNYEQYF

j_gene: TRBJ2-7
abundance: .
d_gene: .
v_gene: TRBV9
CDR3nt: TGTGCCAGCAGCGTAGTTTTGAGGGGCGAGCAGTACTTC
CDR3aa: CASSVVLRGEQYF

j_gene: TRBJ2-5
abundance: .
d_gene: .
v_gene: TRBV12-2
CDR3nt: TGTGCAAGTCGCGGGACGGTGAGAGAGACCCAGTACTTC
CDR3aa: CASRGTVRETQYF

j_gene: TRBJ2-3
abundance: .
d_gene: TRBD2
v_gene: TRBV7-2
CDR3nt: TGTGCCAGCAGTCCCTTGCTGGCGGGGGACCTCACAGATACGCAGTATTTT
CDR3aa: CASSPLLAGDLTDTQYF

j_gene: TRBJ2-4
abundance: .
d_gene: .
v_gene: TRBV11-2
CDR3nt: TGTGCCAGCAGCCCACCCCCGGGGTTCCTTAATCGGAACATTCAGTACTTC
CDR3aa: CASSPPPGFLNRNIQYF

j_gene: TRBJ1-5
abundance: .
d_gene: .
v_gene: TRBV27
CDR3nt: TGTGCCAGCAGTCCATGGGATAGCAATCAGCCCCAGCATTTT
CDR3aa: CASSPWDSNQPQHF

j_gene: TRBJ2-7
abundance: .
d_gene: TRBD1
v_gene: TRBV27
CDR3nt: TGTGCCAGCAGTCCCATCTCGACAGGGGGATCCTACGAGCAGTACTTC
CDR3aa: CASSPISTGGSYEQYF